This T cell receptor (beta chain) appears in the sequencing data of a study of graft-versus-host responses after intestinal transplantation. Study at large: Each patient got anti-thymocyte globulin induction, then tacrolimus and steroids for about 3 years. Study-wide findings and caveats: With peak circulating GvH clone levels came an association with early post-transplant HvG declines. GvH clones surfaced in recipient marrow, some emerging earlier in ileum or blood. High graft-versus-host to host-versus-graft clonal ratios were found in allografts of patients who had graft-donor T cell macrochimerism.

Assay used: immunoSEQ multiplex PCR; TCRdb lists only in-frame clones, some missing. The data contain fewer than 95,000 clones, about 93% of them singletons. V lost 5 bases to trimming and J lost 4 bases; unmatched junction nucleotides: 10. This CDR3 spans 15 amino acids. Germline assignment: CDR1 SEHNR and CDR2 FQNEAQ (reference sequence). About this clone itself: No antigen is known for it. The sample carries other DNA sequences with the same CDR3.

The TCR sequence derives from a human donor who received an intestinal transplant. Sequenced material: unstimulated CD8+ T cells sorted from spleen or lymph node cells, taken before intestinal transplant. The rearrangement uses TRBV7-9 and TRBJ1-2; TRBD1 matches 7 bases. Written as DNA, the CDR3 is TGTGCCAGCAGCATAACTACAGGGGCGGGCTATGGCTACACCTTC. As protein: CASSITTGAGYGYTF.